This entry concerns a single T cell receptor beta chain. Clones were sequenced by immunoSEQ multiplex PCR, and TCRdb holds only the in-frame ones, with some missing. The sample consists of 25,000 to 35,000 clones, more than 75% of them appearing once. This entry comes from a study of OX40 agonist ivuxolimab in advanced cancers. Looking at the study overall: Ivuxolimab, an agonist antibody against OX40 (CD134), was given to patients. Recorded diagnoses for dose-escalation patients were hepatocellular carcinoma, melanoma, renal cell or head and neck cancer.

V lost 3 bases and J lost 4, with 8 bases in between. Germline assignment: CDR1 SEHNR and CDR2 FQNEAQ (reference sequence). The CDR3 runs 13 residues. This clonotype was obtained from an adult with an advanced solid tumor such as melanoma, head and neck, liver or kidney cancer. The material sequenced was CD4+ or CD8+ T cells sorted from blood, taken in a trial of the OX40 agonist ivuxolimab. This rearrangement joins TRBV7-9 to TRBJ2-3, with D possibly matching TRBD2 (6 bases). CDR3 nucleotides: TGTGCCAGCAGCTTCGGGAGCCCAGATACGCAGTATTTT. Its translation is CASSFGSPDTQYF.